A single sample gave rise to the 30 T cell receptor beta chains below, sequenced in a study of Tregs in tolerant kidney transplant recipients. Produced via immunoSEQ multiplex PCR; TCRdb's table is partial and in-frame only. The sample holds tens of thousands of clones; 84% are singletons and the top ten take roughly 4%. Source material: CD4+ T cells from blood. The source is a human donor in good health.

V usage is TRBV27 and J usage is TRBJ2-1; D is tentatively TRBD1 or TRBD2 (5 bases each). V lost 9 bases and J lost 7, with 19 bases in between. There are 14 residues in the CDR3. Looked up from germline, CDR1 is MNHEY and CDR2 is SMNVEV (reference sequence). The CDR3 nucleotides are TGTGCCAGTTCCAGGGCACTCCCGGGGAATGAGCAGTTCTTC. This gives the protein CASSRALPGNEQFF.

The chain links TRBV6-5 to TRBJ1-1; no clear D gene. V lost 6 bases and J lost 0, with 14 bases in between. The CDR3 has 15 residues. Germline V gene data show CDR1 as MNHEY and CDR2 as SVGAGI. The CDR3 nucleotides are TGTGCCAGCAGCCCCCGGTTACCCATGAACACTGAAGCTTTCTTT. This translates into CASSPRLPMNTEAFF.

V and J are TRBV2 and TRBJ2-7; D remains unclear. This CDR3 region has 12 residues. Germline loops: CDR1 SNHLY, CDR2 FYNNEI. Trimming stripped 5 bases from V and 2 bases from J, with 7 bases between. Here the CDR3 reads CASSTTTYEQYF. CDR3 coding DNA: TGTGCCAGCAGTACCACTACCTACGAGCAGTACTTC.

This clone appeared a few times. The V call is TRBV6-1, the J call TRBJ2-6, with unresolved D. This CDR3 region has 16 residues. Germline-derived CDR1 and CDR2 are MNHNS and SASEGT. Trimming took 2 bases from V and 2 from J, leaving 10 bases between them. As DNA, the CDR3 is TGTGCCAGCAGTGAATCCCCCCGTCCTGGGGCCAACGTCCTGACTTTC. This sequence encodes CASSESPRPGANVLTF.

The chain couples TRBV30 to TRBJ2-3, with 14 bases lining up with TRBD2. J was trimmed by 0 bases and V by 3 bases; bases with no gene match: 5. Germline V gene data show CDR1 as GTSNPN and CDR2 as SVGIG (reference sequence). CDR3 size: 17 residues. The chain's CDR3 is CAWRGTSGGRSTDTQYF. In DNA, the CDR3 is TGTGCCTGGAGAGGGACTAGCGGGGGCCGTAGCACAGATACGCAGTATTTT.

V is TRBV7-2 and J is TRBJ1-2, with D unresolved. The length of the CDR3 is 15 residues. Trimming removed 1 base at V and 1 base at J, with 10 bases between. CDR1 is SGHTA and CDR2 is FQGNSA in the germline V gene. The CDR3 spells CASSLDPQFNYGYTF. The CDR3 DNA reads TGTGCCAGCAGCTTAGACCCACAGTTTAACTATGGCTACACCTTC.

The chain uses TRBV11-3 and TRBJ2-3; D may match TRBD1 or TRBD2 (6 bases each). This CDR3 has 16 residues. The germline V gene encodes CDR1 SGHNT and CDR2 YENEEA. V was trimmed by 5 bases and J by 1 base, leaving 16 bases between them. The CDR3 sequence is CASSPGAEGGTDTQYF. CDR3 nucleotides: TGTGCCAGCAGCCCGGGGGCGGAGGGGGGCACAGATACGCAGTATTTT.

The rearrangement uses TRBV7-2 and TRBJ2-1; TRBD2 is a possible D gene (6 bases). CDR1 and CDR2 from the germline V gene are SGHTA and FQGNSA. This CDR3 has 11 residues. With 5 bases removed from V and 12 bases from J, the gap between germline ends came to 11 bases. The CDR3 coding sequence is TGTGCCAGCAGCCTCTTGGGGGGGCAGTTCTTC. Residues: CASSLLGGQFF. Drawing the rest from reference TRBV7-2 and TRBJ2-1, the complete variable domain is GAGVSQSPSNKVTEKGKDVELRCDPISGHTALYWYRQSLGQGLEFLIYFQGNSAPDKSGLPSDRFSAERTGGSVSTLTIQRTQQEDSAVYLCASSLLGGQFFGPGTRLTVL.

V is TRBV5-1 and J is TRBJ1-3; 8 bases are shared with TRBD1. J lost 7 bases, V lost 0 bases, and 0 bases had no gene match. This CDR3 is built from 13 residues. Germline CDR1 reads SGHRS; CDR2 reads YFSETQ. The CDR3 DNA reads as TGCGCCAGCAGCTTGGGACAGGGGAACACCATATATTTT. Translating it yields CASSLGQGNTIYF.

The genes are TRBV10-3 and TRBJ1-5, with D uncertain. Trimming cost V 2 bases and J 3 bases, with 17 bases left between them. CDR1 ENHRY and CDR2 SYGVKD come from the germline V gene. This CDR3 spans 17 amino acids. CDR3: CAISEGFLQVHNQPQHF. The CDR3 DNA reads TGTGCCATCAGTGAGGGTTTTTTGCAGGTTCACAATCAGCCCCAGCATTTT.

Comment on this clone: One junction end does not reproduce the germline sequence, and a read error may be involved. This chain links TRBV7-7 with TRBJ2-3, with D uncertain. The CDR3 is made up of 13 amino acids. Per germline, CDR1 SSHAT and CDR2 FNYEAQ (reference sequence). CDR3 nucleotides: TGTGCTAGCAGCTTGACTGGGACAGATACGCAGTATTTT. Translated: CASSLTGTDTQYF.

V is TRBV14 and J is TRBJ2-5; TRBD1 is a possible D gene (5 bases). Germline-derived CDR1 and CDR2 are SGHDN and FVKESK. The CDR3 runs to 14 residues. V was trimmed by 2 bases and J by 5 bases, leaving 12 bases between them. In DNA, the CDR3 is TGTGCCAGCAGCCAACTAGGGCAGGGTGAGACCCAGTACTTC. Residues: CASSQLGQGETQYF.

This clone was seen just once. This chain connects TRBV7-2 to TRBJ2-5; maybe TRBD2 (5 bases). The CDR3 has 16 residues. V was trimmed by 0 bases and J by 5 bases, leaving 16 bases between them. The V gene's germline CDR1 is SGHTA and CDR2 FQGNSA. Here the CDR3 DNA reads TGTGCCAGCAGCTTAGCGCGGGTCTCGGTTATCGAGACCCAGTACTTC. Protein product: CASSLARVSVIETQYF. The full variable domain, with the rest looked up from reference TRBV7-2 and TRBJ2-5, is GAGVSQSPSNKVTEKGKDVELRCDPISGHTALYWYRQSLGQGLEFLIYFQGNSAPDKSGLPSDRFSAERTGGSVSTLTIQRTQQEDSAVYLCASSLARVSVIETQYFGPGTRLLVL.

This clone has only one observation. A junction boundary mismatches the germline segment, possibly from a read error. This chain uses TRBV5-3 with TRBJ1-5; D not certain. TRBV5-3 is sorted into the ORF group, with uncertain function. The CDR3 extends over 11 amino acids. CDR3 amino acids: CASSLEEPQHF. In nucleotides, the CDR3 is TGTGCCAGCAGCTTGGAGGAGCCCCAGCATTTT.

The rearrangement uses TRBV29-1 and TRBJ2-5; D unresolved. V shed 4 bases and J shed 5 bases, with 14 bases lying between them. The germline V gene encodes CDR1 SQVTM and CDR2 ANQGSEA. This CDR3 is built from 13 residues. CDR3 sequence reads: CSVGQAPRETQYF. CDR3 sequence (DNA): TGCAGCGTTGGGCAGGCCCCCCGGGAGACCCAGTACTTC.

The chain employs TRBV27 and TRBJ2-3, with 8 bases lining up with TRBD2. This CDR3 contains 15 residues. Germline CDR1 reads MNHEY; CDR2 reads SMNVEV (reference sequence). The V gene end was trimmed by 6 bases and the J gene end by 2 bases; junction bases not matched to a gene: 7. CDR3 sequence reads: CASSTPGGATDTQYF. For the CDR3, the DNA is TGTGCCAGCAGCACACCGGGGGGGGCCACAGATACGCAGTATTTT.

Of note for this clone: The junction departs from germline at one end; a sequencing error may be responsible. V and J are TRBV30 and TRBJ2-1; D is unclear. Germline V gene data show CDR1 as GTSNPN and CDR2 as SVGIG (reference sequence). This CDR3 comprises 12 residues. The chain's CDR3 is CAWSHSFNEQFF. The DNA of the CDR3 is TGTGCCTGGAGCCATTCCTTCAATGAGCAGTTCTTC.

The chain carries TRBV11-3 and TRBJ2-7, with D perhaps matching TRBD1 (6 bases). Trimming shortened V by 11 bases and J by 6 bases, and 17 bases separated the two germline ends. Germline V lookup: CDR1 SGHNT, CDR2 YENEEA. The CDR3 contains 12 residues. CDR3 amino acids: CAGRTTGSEQYF. The CDR3 region has the DNA TGTGCCGGACGAACCACAGGGAGCGAGCAGTACTTC.

The chain recombines TRBV5-6 with TRBJ2-3; no definite D call. This CDR3 is built from 16 residues. Trimming pared 3 bases from V and 0 bases from J, leaving 14 bases between. In germline, CDR1 is SGHDT, CDR2 YYEEEE. The DNA of the CDR3 is TGTGCCAGCAGCTCTTTCCGACGGCCTAGCACAGATACGCAGTATTTT. Protein sequence: CASSSFRRPSTDTQYF.

This chain connects TRBV9 to TRBJ2-3, with 9 nucleotides matching TRBD2. Germline CDR1 reads SGDLS; CDR2 reads YYNGEE. This CDR3 region has 16 residues. With 0 bases clipped from V and 2 bases from J, the junction kept 4 bases outside the gene matches. Here the CDR3 DNA reads TGTGCCAGCAGCGTAGATCCTAGCGGGGCCACAGATACGCAGTATTTT. It is translated as CASSVDPSGATDTQYF.

The chain recombines TRBV29-1 with TRBJ2-1; D is unclear. The CDR3 is 13 amino acids. Germline CDR1 SQVTM, CDR2 ANQGSEA. Trimming stripped 2 bases from V and 4 bases from J, with 9 bases between. The CDR3 loop reads CSVEWLRYNEQFF. The CDR3 DNA follows: TGCAGCGTTGAATGGTTGAGGTACAATGAGCAGTTCTTC.

This clone was observed a handful of times. The V gene is TRBV5-1, the J gene TRBJ2-7, with 9 bases that match TRBD2. CDR1 and CDR2 from the germline V gene are SGHRS and YFSETQ. Trimming removed 0 bases from V and 3 bases from J; junction bases left unmatched: 4. This CDR3 has 15 amino acids. CDR3 sequence reads: CASSLGASGDYEQYF. CDR3 DNA sequence: TGCGCCAGCAGCTTGGGCGCTAGCGGGGACTACGAGCAGTACTTC.

The chain is built from TRBV6-1 and TRBJ1-2, with D unresolved. V was trimmed by 6 bases and J by 4 bases, leaving 12 bases between them. Germline CDR1 is MNHNS and CDR2 is SASEGT. CDR3 length: 13 amino acids. The CDR3, as DNA: TGTGCCAGCAGACCCGACGGACCCTATGGCTACACCTTC. Its protein product is CASRPDGPYGYTF.

The V gene is TRBV5-4, the J gene TRBJ2-7; tentative D call: TRBD1 (8 bases). The CDR3 spans 16 residues. V was shortened by 2 bases and J by 2 bases, with 17 bases between the two germline ends. CDR1 is SGHNT, CDR2 YYREEE, per germline (reference sequence). The CDR3 DNA reads as TGTGCCAGCAGCTTAGGGGGGGCGGACAGGGCCTACGAGCAGTACTTC. The encoded protein is CASSLGGADRAYEQYF.

The gene calls are TRBV6-6 and TRBJ2-7; no clear D. The V gene's germline CDR1 is MNHNY and CDR2 SVGAGI (reference sequence). The CDR3 totals 14 residues. The V gene lost 5 bases and the J gene lost 2 bases, with 13 bases spanning the gap. As DNA, the CDR3 is TGTGCCAGCAGTCTTACCGGGTCCACCTACGAGCAGTACTTC. Its translation: CASSLTGSTYEQYF.

The chain uses TRBV30 and TRBJ1-2, with a tentative D call TRBD1 (5 bases). Germline-derived CDR1 and CDR2 are GTSNPN and SVGIG (reference sequence). The CDR3 sequence is 14 residues long. V lost 5 bases and J 3 bases, leaving 16 bases between the germline ends. Here the CDR3 DNA reads TGTGCCTGGCTCAACCGACAGCGATACTATGGCTACACCTTC. This sequence encodes CAWLNRQRYYGYTF. The entire variable domain, with the rest obtained from reference TRBV30 and TRBJ1-2, is as follows: SQTIHQWPATLVQPVGSPLSLECTVEGTSNPNLYWYRQAAGRGLQLLFYSVGIGQISSEVPQNLSASRPQDRQFILSSKKLLLSDSGFYLCAWLNRQRYYGYTFGSGTRLTVV.

V and J are TRBV11-3 and TRBJ2-3; no firm D call. This CDR3 region has 13 residues. Trimming removed 5 bases at V and 2 bases at J, with 8 bases between. Per germline, CDR1 SGHNT and CDR2 YENEEA. CDR3 in DNA: TGTGCCAGCAGCCCACAACTCACAGATACGCAGTATTTT. This translates into CASSPQLTDTQYF.

The chain carries TRBV5-8 and TRBJ2-3; TRBD2 is a possible D gene (5 bases). Germline values: CDR1 SGHTS, CDR2 YDEGEE. V was pared by 3 bases and J by 1 base, with 9 bases between. The CDR3 has 14 residues. The CDR3 region has the DNA TGTGCCAGCAGCTCGCTCGGGGGCACAGATACGCAGTATTTT. Amino acids: CASSSLGGTDTQYF.

V usage is TRBV4-2 and J usage is TRBJ1-2; 10 bases map to TRBD1. CDR3 length: 15 amino acids. CDR1 is LGHNA and CDR2 is YNFKEQ in the germline V gene. Losses at the gene ends were 3 bases for V and 7 bases for J; bases not matched to a gene: 8. CDR3 residues: CASSQRDRGLGGYTF. The CDR3 DNA reads TGTGCCAGCAGCCAGCGGGACAGGGGTTTGGGTGGCTACACCTTC.

The chain uses TRBV9 and TRBJ2-5; 14 bases line up with TRBD2. Germline assignment: CDR1 SGDLS and CDR2 YYNGEE. V lost 7 bases to trimming and J lost 7 bases; unmatched junction nucleotides: 12. This CDR3 is 16 amino acids long. The CDR3 DNA is TGTGCCAGCTCTCGACTAGCGGGAGGGCCAGATGGGACCCAGTACTTC. Its translation is CASSRLAGGPDGTQYF.